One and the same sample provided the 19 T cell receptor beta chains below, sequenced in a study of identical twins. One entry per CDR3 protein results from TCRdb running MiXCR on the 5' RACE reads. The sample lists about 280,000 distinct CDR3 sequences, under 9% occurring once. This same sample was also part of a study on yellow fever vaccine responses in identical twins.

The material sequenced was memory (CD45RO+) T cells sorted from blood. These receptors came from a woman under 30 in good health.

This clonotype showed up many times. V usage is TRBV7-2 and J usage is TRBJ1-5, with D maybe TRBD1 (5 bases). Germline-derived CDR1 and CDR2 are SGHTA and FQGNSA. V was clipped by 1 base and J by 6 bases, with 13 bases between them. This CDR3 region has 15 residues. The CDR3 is CASSLVAGSGQPQHF. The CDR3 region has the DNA TGTGCCAGCAGCTTAGTTGCAGGGTCAGGTCAGCCCCAGCATTTT.

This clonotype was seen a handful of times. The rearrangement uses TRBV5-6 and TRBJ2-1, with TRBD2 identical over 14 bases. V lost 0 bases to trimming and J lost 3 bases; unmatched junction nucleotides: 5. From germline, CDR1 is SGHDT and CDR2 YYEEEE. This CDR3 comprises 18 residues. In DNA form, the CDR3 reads TGTGCCAGCAGCTTGGGCGGGACTAGCGGGAGCATCTACAATGAGCAGTTCTTC. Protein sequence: CASSLGGTSGSIYNEQFF.

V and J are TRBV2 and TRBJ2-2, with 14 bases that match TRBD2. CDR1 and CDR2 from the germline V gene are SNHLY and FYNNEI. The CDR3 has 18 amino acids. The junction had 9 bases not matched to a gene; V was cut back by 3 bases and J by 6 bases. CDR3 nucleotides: TGTGCCAGCAGTGACCCGGGACTAGCGGGAGTGGAGGCCGGGGAGCTGTTTTTT. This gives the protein CASSDPGLAGVEAGELFF.

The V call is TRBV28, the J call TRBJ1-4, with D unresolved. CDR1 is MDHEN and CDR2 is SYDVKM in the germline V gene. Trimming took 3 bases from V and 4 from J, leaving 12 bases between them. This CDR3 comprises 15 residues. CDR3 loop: CASSFLSGNNEKLFF. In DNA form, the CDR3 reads TGTGCCAGCAGTTTTCTCTCGGGGAATAATGAAAAACTGTTTTTT.

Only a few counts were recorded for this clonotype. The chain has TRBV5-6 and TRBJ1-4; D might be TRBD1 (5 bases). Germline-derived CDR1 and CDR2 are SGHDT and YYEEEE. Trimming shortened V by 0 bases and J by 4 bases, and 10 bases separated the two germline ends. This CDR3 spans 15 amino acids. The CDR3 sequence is CASSLAAGLNEKLFF. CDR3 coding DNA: TGTGCCAGCAGCTTGGCCGCAGGGCTTAATGAAAAACTGTTTTTT.

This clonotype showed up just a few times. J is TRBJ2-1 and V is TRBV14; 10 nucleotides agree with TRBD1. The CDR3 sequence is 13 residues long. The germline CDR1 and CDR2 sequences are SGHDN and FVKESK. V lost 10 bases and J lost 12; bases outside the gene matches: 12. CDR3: CATSPTGGQGQFF. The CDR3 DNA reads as TGTGCCACCTCCCCGACAGGGGGCCAAGGGCAGTTCTTC.

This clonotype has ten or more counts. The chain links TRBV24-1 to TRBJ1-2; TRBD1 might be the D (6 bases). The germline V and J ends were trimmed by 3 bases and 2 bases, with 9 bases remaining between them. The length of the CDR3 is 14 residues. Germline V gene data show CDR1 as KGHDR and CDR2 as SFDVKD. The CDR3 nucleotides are TGTGCCACCAGTGATCCGGGACAAAACTATGGCTACACCTTC. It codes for CATSDPGQNYGYTF.

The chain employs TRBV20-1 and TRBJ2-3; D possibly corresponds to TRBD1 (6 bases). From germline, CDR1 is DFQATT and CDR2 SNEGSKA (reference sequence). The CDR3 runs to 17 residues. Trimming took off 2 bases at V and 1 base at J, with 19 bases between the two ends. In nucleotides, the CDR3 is TGCAGTGCTAGAAGATGGGGTGGGGGCCAACGCACAGATACGCAGTATTTT. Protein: CSARRWGGGQRTDTQYF.

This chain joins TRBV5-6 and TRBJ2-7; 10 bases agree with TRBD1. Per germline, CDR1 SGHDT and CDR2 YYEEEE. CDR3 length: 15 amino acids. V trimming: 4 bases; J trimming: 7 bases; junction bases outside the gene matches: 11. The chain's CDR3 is CASSAPGQGKEEQYF. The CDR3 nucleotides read TGTGCCAGCAGCGCACCGGGACAGGGGAAGGAAGAGCAGTACTTC.

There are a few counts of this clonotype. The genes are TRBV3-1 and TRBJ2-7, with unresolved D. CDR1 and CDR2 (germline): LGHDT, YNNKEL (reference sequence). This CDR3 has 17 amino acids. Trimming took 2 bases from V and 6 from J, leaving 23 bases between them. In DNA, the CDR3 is TGTGCCAGCAGCCAACCAAAGGGTGGCAGAATGTCGAGCGAGCAGTACTTC. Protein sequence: CASSQPKGGRMSSEQYF.

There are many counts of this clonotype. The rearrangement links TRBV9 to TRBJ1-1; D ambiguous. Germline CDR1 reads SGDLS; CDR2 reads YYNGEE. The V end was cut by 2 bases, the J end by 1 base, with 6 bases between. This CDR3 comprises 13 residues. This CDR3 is CASSVDKNTEAFF. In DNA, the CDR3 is TGTGCCAGCAGCGTGGATAAGAACACTGAAGCTTTCTTT.

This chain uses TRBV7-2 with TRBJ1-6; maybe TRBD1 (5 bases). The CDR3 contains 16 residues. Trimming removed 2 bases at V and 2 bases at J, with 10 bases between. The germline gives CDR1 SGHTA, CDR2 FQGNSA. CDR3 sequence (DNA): TGTGCCAGCAGCTTACGCGGGGCTGCCTATAATTCACCCCTCCACTTT. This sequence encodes CASSLRGAAYNSPLHF.

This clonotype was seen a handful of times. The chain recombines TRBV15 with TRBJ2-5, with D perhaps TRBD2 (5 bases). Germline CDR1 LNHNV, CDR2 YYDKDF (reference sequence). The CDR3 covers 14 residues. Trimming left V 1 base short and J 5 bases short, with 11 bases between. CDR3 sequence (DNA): TGTGCCACCAGCAGAGGAGGGTCTGGGGAGACCCAGTACTTC. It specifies CATSRGGSGETQYF.

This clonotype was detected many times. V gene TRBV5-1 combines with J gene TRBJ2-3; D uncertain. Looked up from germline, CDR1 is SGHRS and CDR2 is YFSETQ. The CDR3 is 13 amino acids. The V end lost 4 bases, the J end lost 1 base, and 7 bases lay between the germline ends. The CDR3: CASSTQGTDTQYF. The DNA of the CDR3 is TGCGCCAGCAGCACCCAGGGCACAGATACGCAGTATTTT.

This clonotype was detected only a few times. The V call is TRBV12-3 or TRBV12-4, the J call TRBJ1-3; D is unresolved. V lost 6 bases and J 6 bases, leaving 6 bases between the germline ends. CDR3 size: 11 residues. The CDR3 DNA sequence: TGTGCCAGCAGCCCCTTAAACACCATATATTTT. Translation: CASSPLNTIYF.

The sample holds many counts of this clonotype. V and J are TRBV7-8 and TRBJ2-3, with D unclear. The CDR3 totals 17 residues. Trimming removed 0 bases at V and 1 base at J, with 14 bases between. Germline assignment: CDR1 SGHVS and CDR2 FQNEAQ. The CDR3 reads CASSLATGTFRTDTQYF. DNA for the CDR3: TGTGCCAGCAGCTTAGCGACGGGCACGTTCCGCACAGATACGCAGTATTTT. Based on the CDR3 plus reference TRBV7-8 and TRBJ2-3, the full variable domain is GAGVSQSPRYKVAKRGQDVALRCDPISGHVSLFWYQQALGQGPEFLTYFQNEAQLDKSGLPSDRFFAERPEGSVSTLKIQRTQQEDSAVYLCASSLATGTFRTDTQYFGPGTRLTVL.

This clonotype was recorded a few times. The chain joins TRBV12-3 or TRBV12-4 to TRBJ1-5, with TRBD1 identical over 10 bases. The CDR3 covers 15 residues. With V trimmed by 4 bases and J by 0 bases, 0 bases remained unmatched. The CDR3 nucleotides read TGTGCCAGCAGTTGGACAGGGGGTAGCAATCAGCCCCAGCATTTT. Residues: CASSWTGGSNQPQHF.

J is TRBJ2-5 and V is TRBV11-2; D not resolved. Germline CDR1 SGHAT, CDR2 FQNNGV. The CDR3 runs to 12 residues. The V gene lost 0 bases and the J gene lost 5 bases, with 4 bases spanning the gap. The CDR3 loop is CASSLDPETQYF. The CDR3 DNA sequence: TGTGCCAGCAGCTTAGATCCGGAGACCCAGTACTTC.

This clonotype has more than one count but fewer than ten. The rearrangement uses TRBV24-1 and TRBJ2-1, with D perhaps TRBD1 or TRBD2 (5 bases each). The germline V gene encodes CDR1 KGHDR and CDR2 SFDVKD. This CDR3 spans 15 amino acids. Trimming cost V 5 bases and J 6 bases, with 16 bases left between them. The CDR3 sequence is CATSAAGTQGNEQFF. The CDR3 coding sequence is TGTGCCACCAGTGCCGCCGGGACGCAGGGCAATGAGCAGTTCTTC.